This T cell receptor (beta chain) was obtained from a study of cytomegalovirus exposure and HLA in healthy donors. The PCR ran on 60 Vbeta and 13 Jbeta primers. Data came from immunoSEQ multiplex PCR; TCRdb stores just in-frame clones and leaves some out. There are 90,000 to 150,000 clones in the sample; 63% occur only once, and less than 12% lies in the top ten. General study findings and limits: Immune exposure was documented only through CMV serostatus.

A note on this clone: Its antigen is undetermined.

The clonotype was recovered from a man in his forties in good health and CMV-seropositive. Sequencing was done on a sample of PBMCs.

DNA for the CDR3: TGTGCCAGCAGCCCCGAGAGCGGGACTAGCGGGGGGGAGCAGTTCTTC. This translates into CASSPESGTSGGEQFF. The chain carries TRBV9 and TRBJ2-1; 15 positions match TRBD2. CDR1 is SGDLS, CDR2 YYNGEE, per germline. The V gene end was trimmed by 4 bases and the J gene end by 10 bases; junction bases not matched to a gene: 9. This CDR3 comprises 16 residues. The full variable domain, its missing parts supplied by reference TRBV9 and TRBJ2-1, is DSGVTQTPKHLITATGQRVTLRCSPRSGDLSVYWYQQSLDQGLQFLIQYYNGEERAKGNILERFSAQQFPDLHSELNLSSLELGDSALYFCASSPESGTSGGEQFFGPGTRLTVL.